This T cell receptor beta chain is drawn from a study of cytomegalovirus exposure and HLA in healthy donors. Healthy bone marrow donors made up the donors. Though probably carrying unrecorded immune exposures, donors were nominally healthy at sampling. CDR1 is SGHTA, CDR2 FQGNSA, per germline. V gave up 2 bases and J gave up 7 bases; unmatched junction bases: 10. The CDR3 runs to 15 residues. PCR involved 60 Vbeta and 13 Jbeta primers. Authors' data handling: A later analysis counted 65 million to 80 million unique TCR beta chains, some 11 million shared. Measured with immunoSEQ multiplex PCR; TCRdb has only the in-frame clones, and not every one. V and J calls and clone size are copied from that table; D and trimming were computed from the DNA. The table shows roughly 43,000 clones, with approximately 75% occurring only once.

This chain uses TRBV7-2 with TRBJ1-2, with 7 nucleotides matching TRBD1. The TCR was taken from a man in his thirties or forties in good health and CMV-seronegative. The sequencing sample was made of PBMCs. CDR3: CASSLTAGGNIGYTF. CDR3 nucleotides: TGTGCCAGCAGCTTAACGGCAGGGGGGAATATTGGCTACACCTTC. Drawing the rest from reference TRBV7-2 and TRBJ1-2, the complete variable domain is GAGVSQSPSNKVTEKGKDVELRCDPISGHTALYWYRQSLGQGLEFLIYFQGNSAPDKSGLPSDRFSAERTGGSVSTLTIQRTQQEDSAVYLCASSLTAGGNIGYTFGSGTRLTVV.